Listed below are T cell receptor beta chains from one sample, sequenced in a study of blood T cell repertoires in COVID-19. Method: immunoSEQ multiplex PCR; TCRdb's copy keeps in-frame clones and lacks some. The data show 96,000 or so clones, around nine tenths seen once. The specimen was peripheral blood. The receptors originated from a human donor with COVID-19, enrolled during active disease. The donor label of this sample is uncertain. CDR3s include the opening cysteine and the closing phenylalanine or tryptophan. D genes are given only for firm matches. Size tells how often a clone was seen (once, few, many) or the class of an expanded clone, and some rows leave it out.

J gene: TRBJ1-4
V gene: TRBV19
D gene: .
clone size: .
CDR3 protein: CASSIGGGAGNEKLFF
CDR3 DNA: TGTGCCAGTAGTATAGGGGGGGGAGCCGGTAATGAAAAACTGTTTTTT

J gene: TRBJ1-1
V gene: TRBV25-1
D gene: .
clone size: .
CDR3 protein: CASSDPNGFSAEAFF
CDR3 DNA: TGTGCCAGCAGTGACCCCAACGGGTTCAGCGCTGAAGCTTTCTTT

J gene: TRBJ2-3
V gene: TRBV5-1
D gene: TRBD1
clone size: .
CDR3 protein: CASSLVGDRATDTQYF
CDR3 DNA: TGCGCCAGCAGCTTGGTCGGGGACAGGGCTACAGATACGCAGTATTTT

J gene: TRBJ1-3
V gene: TRBV4-1
D gene: .
clone size: .
CDR3 protein: CASSPGIRSGNTIYF
CDR3 DNA: TGCGCCAGCAGCCCCGGGATCCGCTCTGGAAACACCATATATTTT

J gene: TRBJ1-6
V gene: TRBV9
D gene: .
clone size: .
CDR3 protein: CASSPRGASYNSPLHF
CDR3 DNA: TGTGCCAGCAGCCCCCGAGGCGCTTCCTATAATTCACCCCTCCACTTT

J gene: TRBJ2-7
V gene: TRBV5-4
D gene: TRBD1
clone size: .
CDR3 protein: CASSPTGGYEQYF
CDR3 DNA: TGTGCCAGCAGCCCGACAGGGGGCTACGAGCAGTACTTC

J gene: TRBJ2-1
V gene: TRBV28
D gene: .
clone size: .
CDR3 protein: CASSTEDNEQFF
CDR3 DNA: TGTGCCAGCAGTACGGAGGACAATGAGCAGTTCTTC

J gene: TRBJ1-4
V gene: TRBV6-5
D gene: TRBD1
clone size: .
CDR3 protein: CASRLGQGGEKLFF
CDR3 DNA: TGTGCCAGCAGATTGGGACAGGGAGGAGAAAAACTGTTTTTT

J gene: TRBJ1-4
V gene: TRBV5-1
D gene: .
clone size: .
CDR3 protein: CASSLAGSRAEKLFF
CDR3 DNA: TGCGCCAGCAGCCTAGCCGGGAGCAGGGCTGAAAAACTGTTTTTT

J gene: TRBJ1-6
V gene: TRBV7-8
D gene: TRBD1
clone size: .
CDR3 protein: CASSPADRGNSPLHF
CDR3 DNA: TGTGCCAGCAGCCCAGCCGACAGGGGTAATTCACCCCTCCACTTT

J gene: TRBJ2-3
V gene: TRBV29-1
D gene: TRBD1
clone size: .
CDR3 protein: CSVLRGQGNTDTQYF
CDR3 DNA: TGCAGCGTTCTCCGTGGACAGGGCAACACAGATACGCAGTATTTT

J gene: TRBJ2-5
V gene: TRBV4-1
D gene: TRBD2
clone size: few
CDR3 protein: CASSLSSGKETQYF
CDR3 DNA: TGCGCCAGCAGCCTGAGTAGCGGGAAAGAGACCCAGTACTTC

J gene: TRBJ2-2
V gene: TRBV7-3
D gene: TRBD2
clone size: .
CDR3 protein: CASSFLAGGPRGELFF
CDR3 DNA: TGTGCCAGCAGCTTCCTAGCGGGGGGGCCTCGCGGGGAGCTGTTTTTT

J gene: TRBJ2-3
V gene: TRBV19
D gene: TRBD1
clone size: .
CDR3 protein: CASSDRGQTDTQYF
CDR3 DNA: TGTGCCAGTTCCGACAGGGGGCAAACAGATACGCAGTATTTT

J gene: TRBJ2-1
V gene: TRBV6-1
D gene: .
clone size: .
CDR3 protein: CASSEDGSSYNEQFF
CDR3 DNA: TGTGCCAGCAGTGAAGACGGGAGCTCCTACAATGAGCAGTTCTTC

J gene: TRBJ2-5
V gene: TRBV15
D gene: TRBD2
clone size: once
CDR3 protein: CATSRSLAGQETQYF
CDR3 DNA: TGTGCCACCAGCAGATCCTTAGCGGGACAAGAGACCCAGTACTTC

J gene: TRBJ2-7
V gene: TRBV11-2
D gene: TRBD1
clone size: once
CDR3 protein: CASSSVRGGDSYEQYF
CDR3 DNA: TGTGCCAGCAGCTCAGTGAGAGGGGGCGACTCCTACGAGCAGTACTTC

J gene: TRBJ1-1
V gene: TRBV7-2
D gene: .
clone size: .
CDR3 protein: CASSYKGGTEAFF
CDR3 DNA: TGTGCCAGCAGCTACAAGGGAGGAACTGAAGCTTTCTTT

J gene: TRBJ2-1
V gene: TRBV2
D gene: .
clone size: .
CDR3 protein: CASTDRGSLDEQFF
CDR3 DNA: TGTGCCAGCACAGATAGGGGTAGTCTCGATGAGCAGTTCTTC

J gene: TRBJ2-1
V gene: TRBV4-1
D gene: TRBD1
clone size: .
CDR3 protein: CASRTSPPRTGTYNEQFF
CDR3 DNA: TGCGCCAGCAGAACCAGTCCGCCTAGGACAGGGACCTACAATGAGCAGTTCTTC

J gene: TRBJ1-2
V gene: TRBV21-1
D gene: .
clone size: .
CDR3 protein: CASSTYHGRQGIYGYTF
CDR3 DNA: TGTGCCAGCAGCACTTACCACGGGAGACAGGGAATCTATGGCTACACCTTC

J gene: TRBJ1-2
V gene: TRBV18
D gene: TRBD1
clone size: once
CDR3 protein: CASSPRTGSLYYGYTF
CDR3 DNA: TGTGCCAGCTCACCAAGGACAGGGAGTTTATACTATGGCTACACCTTC

J gene: TRBJ1-1
V gene: TRBV5-1
D gene: .
clone size: .
CDR3 protein: CASSLNTGSPNTEAFF
CDR3 DNA: TGCGCCAGCAGCTTAAATACAGGGAGCCCAAACACTGAAGCTTTCTTT

J gene: TRBJ2-5
V gene: TRBV6-5
D gene: TRBD2
clone size: .
CDR3 protein: CASIFQGLAGETQYF
CDR3 DNA: TGTGCCAGCATCTTCCAAGGACTAGCGGGGGAGACCCAGTACTTC

J gene: TRBJ2-3
V gene: TRBV11-2
D gene: TRBD2
clone size: .
CDR3 protein: CASSLLGSGGTDTQYF
CDR3 DNA: TGTGCCAGCAGCTTATTGGGCAGCGGGGGCACAGATACGCAGTATTTT

J gene: TRBJ2-7
V gene: TRBV6-5
D gene: .
clone size: .
CDR3 protein: CASRTVGRETYEQYF
CDR3 DNA: TGTGCCAGCAGGACCGTGGGACGGGAGACCTACGAGCAGTACTTC

J gene: TRBJ1-1
V gene: TRBV6-4
D gene: .
clone size: .
CDR3 protein: CASSDSISVGREEYGEAFF
CDR3 DNA: TGTGCCAGCAGTGACTCGATATCTGTCGGTCGTGAAGAGTATGGTGAAGCTTTCTTT

J gene: TRBJ2-5
V gene: TRBV24-1
D gene: .
clone size: once
CDR3 protein: CATSDPAGSAQETQYF
CDR3 DNA: TGTGCCACCAGTGATCCTGCGGGGTCGGCCCAAGAGACCCAGTACTTC

J gene: TRBJ1-5
V gene: TRBV29-1
D gene: .
clone size: .
CDR3 protein: CSVSGDTSNQPQHF
CDR3 DNA: TGCAGCGTTTCTGGTGACACTAGCAATCAGCCCCAGCATTTT

J gene: TRBJ2-2
V gene: TRBV11-1
D gene: .
clone size: .
CDR3 protein: CASSLQGGEGELFF
CDR3 DNA: TGTGCCAGCAGCCTCCAGGGGGGAGAGGGGGAGCTGTTTTTT

J gene: TRBJ2-3
V gene: TRBV5-1
D gene: .
clone size: .
CDR3 protein: CASSLWRSPDTQYF
CDR3 DNA: TGCGCCAGCAGCTTGTGGCGGTCACCAGATACGCAGTATTTT